This T cell receptor (beta chain) was recovered during a study of blood T cell repertoires in COVID-19. Overall study context: Acute and convalescent COVID-19 samples came from the United States, Italy and Spain.

TCRdb's table, derived via immunoSEQ multiplex PCR, lists solely in-frame clones and lacks some. The sample lists roughly 400,000 clones, around nine tenths occurring once. Across under 25 US areas, participants ranged in age from about 18 to 100 years. Participants' own reports of clinical history determined their cohort assignment. A PCR-confirmed or clinician-diagnosed COVID-19 case had contacted exposed participants within 2 weeks of entry. The source of this sequence is a woman aged 18-29 years who had been exposed to COVID-19. The material sequenced was PBMCs or T cells enriched from blood (not recorded which).

The CDR3 loop is CASSPGGLYEQYF. The CDR3 DNA follows: TGTGCCAGCAGCCCAGGCGGGCTCTACGAGCAGTACTTC. The chain recombines TRBV28 with TRBJ2-7; perhaps TRBD2 as D (5 bases). This CDR3 is built from 13 residues. V shed 6 bases and J shed 3 bases, with 12 bases lying between them. The V gene's germline CDR1 is MDHEN and CDR2 SYDVKM. Together with reference TRBV28 and TRBJ2-7, the CDR3 gives the full variable domain: DVKVTQSSRYLVKRTGEKVFLECVQDMDHENMFWYRQDPGLGLRLIYFSYDVKMKEKGDIPEGYSVSREKKERFSLILESASTNQTSMYLCASSPGGLYEQYFGPGTRLTVT.